Given below is one T cell receptor beta chain in context. This clone has just one count. Its binding antigen is unknown. Base-call qualities are not available, and no considerably larger clone is one nucleotide away. These data come from a study of cytomegalovirus exposure and HLA in healthy donors (dated by TCRdb to between 2016 and 2019). In the study overall: An earlier analysis of about 530 of the donors reported 276 Gb of sequence data and 117 million unique TCR beta sequences obtained from around 180 million T cells. Approximately 300 gigabases of sequencing data and 75 million to 85 million unique TCR sequences made up an early release that covered 500 to 650 HLA-typed donors. Of the approximately 400 genotyped donors, over 70% fell in the genetic ancestry cluster associated with self-reported Caucasian donors. The aim of the study was to test whether cataloging public T cell receptors could identify signatures of past pathogen exposure. Using immunosequencing, the study profiled T cell repertoires from about 650 subjects and related those repertoires to cytomegalovirus serostatus. In addition to the first cohort of 666 subjects, a separate validation cohort of 130 or so different subjects was used. To predict cytomegalovirus infection status, the study brought together high-throughput TCR immunosequencing, statistical association of individual TCRs with disease status, and machine learning. A later analysis re-examined previously published TCR beta repertoires from about 700 donors and added high-resolution HLA genotyping to investigate patterns of TCR occurrence. The later analysis used no new phenotypic data to find candidate immune exposures, relying instead on TCR beta sequences and their occurrence across donors. An earlier analysis of a few hundred of the donors applied high-throughput TCR beta sequencing to assess whether each TCR beta V gene segment acted as functional or pseudogenic. Donor age, sex, ethnicity and CMV serostatus were compiled together with the repertoire data. In a later genetic analysis, genome-wide SNP genotypes for about 55% of the roughly 700 donors were used, and that subset was treated as a discovery cohort. Every repertoire in the discovery cohort had been generated on one and the same sequencing platform. HLA typing included class I and class II loci at four-digit resolution. The number of typed donors differed by locus: about 620-630 for A, B, C, DRB1 and DQB1; some 540 for DQA1; 600 to 610 for DPA1; and roughly 450 for DPB1. Several DR-DQ haplotypes were treated as single units for association and clustering because of strong linkage in the cohort. On average, around 230,000 unique TCR beta nucleotide sequences were sequenced per donor among some 420 genotyped donors of the cohort, with about 17% of those sequences being non-productive.

General study outcomes and caveats: Because counts were too low, seventeen rarely observed V segments, including chromosome 9 orphons, were excluded from the earlier analysis of several hundred of the donors. Only TCR beta chains were sequenced in this cohort, and the absence of alpha or paired-chain data limited detectable features. Linkage disequilibrium might explain the correlated functional status among segregating V segments, but an unknown experimental factor could not be excluded. It was suggested by the authors that the approach could potentially be generalized to other disease states and immunological phenotypes. Because HLA typing was unavailable for some donors at each locus, only the typed subset was used in association tests. At a false discovery rate of 0.05, a later analysis linked about 16,000 TCR beta sequences to specific HLA alleles. While some public TCRs were present in many individuals, most TCR sequences turned up only very rarely across donors. In a later analysis, TCR association rates were found to vary across HLA loci, with the most associated TCRs seen for DRB1 alleles and the fewest for HLA-C alleles. A further reported finding was that TCR beta sequences accurately predicted the HLA-A and HLA-B alleles for most subjects in the first cohort. Presence/absence analyses assumed roughly uniform sequencing depth across donors, an assumption that may not hold. A later analysis reported that several top co-occurrence clusters appeared linked to parvovirus B19, influenza, CMV and Epstein-Barr virus. Compared with equally common non-associated chains, HLA-associated TCR beta chains in a later analysis were more clonally expanded and had lower generation probabilities. The study listed 150 to 200 TCR beta chains as associated with cytomegalovirus. A cluster of highly shared sequence variants was judged likely to represent a technical artifact of the sequencing pipeline. According to a later analysis, most CMV-associated TCR beta chains appeared to be HLA-restricted, and the HLA associations seemed to be driven largely by CMV exposure. Broadly in line with IMGT annotations, most TCR beta V segments showed up in productive rearrangements about 87% or about 30% of the time in an earlier analysis of about 500 of the donors. The classifier was reported to diagnose cytomegalovirus status with high specificity and sensitivity in both the original cohort and the validation cohort. A later genetic analysis reported fewer N-insertions in productive TCRs among donors in an Asian-associated ancestry cluster than the approximately 670-donor mean. An association between a missense DCLRE1C variant and V-gene and J-gene trimming of TCR beta chains was found in a later genetic analysis and replicated in an independent cohort. Three of the identified cytomegalovirus-associated TCR beta chains were confirmed in vitro to be specific for cytomegalovirus antigens. Assigning TCR associations to individual alleles was difficult when HLA alleles, especially DR and DQ, strongly co-occurred. Immune exposure information for the cohort was limited to CMV serostatus.

The cohort comprised approximately 700 healthy bone marrow donors. Cohort members were all nominally healthy when sampled, although unrecorded immune exposures were likely present. The donor tested CMV seronegative, placing the donor among the 350 or so seronegative members of the cohort. A peripheral blood sample was collected from each donor, and TCR beta sequencing was performed on peripheral blood mononuclear cells. Genomic DNA extraction from the blood cell samples was performed with the Qiagen DNeasy Blood Extraction Kit. The library relied on the immunoSEQ multiplex PCR assay. For the multiplex PCR, a mixture combining 60 forward primers for TCR Vbeta segments and 13 reverse primers for TCR Jbeta segments was used. The CDR3 region of rearranged TCR beta genes was amplified from genomic DNA with a multiplex PCR assay. On the Illumina HiSeq System, the amplified TCR beta libraries were sequenced as 87-base-pair reads. The authors' pipeline ran thus. Across the roughly 670 repertoires, a later analysis counted about 81 million unique TCR beta chains, around 10 million of which were shared by at least two donors. Raw reads were error-corrected and collapsed into unique sequences by a nearest-neighbor algorithm in which closely related sequences were merged to remove PCR and sequencing errors. To assign V, D and J gene segments, CDR3 sequences were aligned to IMGT reference sequences. For a sequence to be retained, at least a six-nucleotide match to both a V gene segment and a J gene segment was required. A rearrangement was called productive if the CDR3 had no stop codons and remained in frame with V and J, and every other rearrangement was called non-productive. CDR3 was defined according to IMGT convention as the region running from the second conserved V-encoded cysteine to the conserved J-encoded phenylalanine. In an earlier analysis of around 570 of the donors, sequences lacking an unambiguous match to a single V gene segment were excluded. An earlier analysis of 500 to 700 of the donors classified V segments as functional when productive rearrangements were above 56.7% and as segregating when the standard deviation between donors was above 5%. A statistical classification framework was built to diagnose cytomegalovirus status from the catalog of TCR beta chain sequences. In a later analysis, V and J genes were assigned by comparing TCR nucleotide sequences against IMGT/GENE-DB human TR gene sequences. The TCRdist pipeline was used in a later analysis to assign CDR3 sequences and most-parsimonious VDJ recombination scenarios. In a later analysis, each TCR beta chain was defined by its CDR3 amino acid sequence together with its V-gene family, and reads lacking a unique V-gene family were excluded. In a later analysis, around 600 highly shared, low-generation-probability nucleotide sequences were removed to address suspected cross-contamination and a sequencing artifact. In a later analysis, a clonal expansion index was calculated for each public chain from normalized within-repertoire ranks of inferred template counts. A later analysis computed generation probabilities with a VDJ recombination model fitted to out-of-frame rearrangements, and checked the results against IGoR. In a later analysis, hypergeometric tests were used to score TCR-TCR, TCR-HLA and TCR-CMV co-occurrence, with a repertoire-size bias correction applied to TCR pairs. In a later analysis, false discovery rates were estimated by permuting HLA or CMV assignments 20 times. In a later analysis, co-occurring TCRs were grouped with DBSCAN, and TCRdist sequence similarity was added when clustering was performed within HLA-allele-positive subsets. Co-occurrence clustering excluded repertoires with fewer than 30,000 or more than 120,000 public chains, plus five with anomalous nucleotide sharing. TCRdb provides this immuneACCESS table in a form limited to in-frame rearrangements. Some clones are lacking; in checked studies, under half of them reflect an unresolved V gene, and why the rest are absent is not known. The DNA gave D and trimming, while V, J and clone size come from that table. In all, the sample holds about 180,000 clones, and about 80% of those were seen once. The ten largest account for 1.5% of the sample.

The receptor was derived from a man aged 35 to 55 in good health and CMV-seronegative. Material for sequencing was PBMCs.

At the DNA level, the sequence is TGTGCCAGCAGTTCTCGGGACAGTCCCAACTATGGCTACACCTTC. This codes for CASSSRDSPNYGYTF. The V gene is TRBV27 and the J gene is TRBJ1-2; TRBD1 agrees with 7 junctional bases. From V the trimming removes 4 bases and from J it removes 2 bases, while the gene matches leave 7 bases of the junction unaccounted for. The CDR3 measures 15 amino acids from cysteine to phenylalanine. CDR3 DNA only is kept here, 45 bases in frame from base 1. The germline V gene (reference sequence) sets CDR1 to MNHEY and CDR2 to SMNVEV.